This passage covers 20 T cell receptor beta chains from one sample sequenced in a study of blood T cell repertoires in COVID-19. Only in-frame clones appear in the TCRdb table, and some are missing; sequencing was by immunoSEQ multiplex PCR. The table shows 40,000 or so clones, with more than 60% occurring only once. The sample taken for sequencing was peripheral blood. These receptors were taken from a woman between 65 and 79 years old with acute or convalescent COVID-19.

V gene TRBV28 combines with J gene TRBJ2-1, with TRBD2 identical over 7 bases. CDR3 length equals 14 residues. Germline CDR1 is MDHEN and CDR2 is SYDVKM. The V gene end was trimmed by 10 bases and the J gene end by 7 bases; junction bases not matched to a gene: 13. CDR3 in amino acids: CAIHGLAGGNEQFF. In DNA, the CDR3 is TGTGCCATTCATGGATTAGCGGGTGGGAATGAGCAGTTCTTC.

The chain employs TRBV4-2 and TRBJ1-2; maybe TRBD1 (6 bases). Trimming removed 4 bases at V and 1 base at J, with 19 bases between. The CDR3 is made up of 17 amino acids. Germline V gene sequence: CDR1 LGHNA, CDR2 YNFKEQ. The CDR3 DNA follows: TGTGCCAGCAGCCCCCCTTGGACAGCAGGAATTAACTATGGCTACACCTTC. Encoded protein: CASSPPWTAGINYGYTF.

This clone was counted once. This rearrangement joins TRBV7-9 to TRBJ2-1; 7 bases map to TRBD1. The CDR3 has 13 amino acids. The V gene's germline CDR1 is SEHNR and CDR2 FQNEAQ (reference sequence). The V gene end was trimmed by 7 bases and the J gene end by 4 bases; junction bases not matched to a gene: 4. CDR3 residues: CASTLDRYNEQFF. The DNA of the CDR3 is TGTGCCAGCACCCTGGACAGGTACAATGAGCAGTTCTTC. Full variable domain (outside the CDR3, taken from reference TRBV7-9 and TRBJ2-1): DTGVSQNPRHKITKRGQNVTFRCDPISEHNRLYWYRQTLGQGPEFLTYFQNEAQLEKSRLLSDRFSAERPKGSFSTLEIQRTEQGDSAMYLCASTLDRYNEQFFGPGTRLTVL.

The rearrangement uses TRBV29-1 and TRBJ1-3; D is possibly TRBD1 (6 bases). The ends were cut back, 6 bases at V and 7 bases at J, with 13 bases in the middle. This CDR3 has 12 amino acids. Germline V gives CDR1 SQVTM, CDR2 ANQGSEA. CDR3 in amino acids: CSVREGGNTIYF. In DNA, the CDR3 is TGCAGCGTCCGGGAGGGGGGGAACACCATATATTTT.

The CDR3 loop reads CSARDDREQYF. CDR3 DNA: TGCAGTGCTAGAGATGACAGGGAGCAGTACTTC. The V and J genes are TRBV20-1 and TRBJ2-7; tentatively, D is TRBD1 (6 bases). The CDR3 covers 11 residues. V lost 0 bases and J 7 bases, leaving 7 bases between the germline ends. Germline loops: CDR1 DFQATT, CDR2 SNEGSKA (reference sequence).

J is TRBJ1-3 and V is TRBV30, with a possible D match to TRBD1 (6 bases). Trimming took 6 bases from V and 4 from J, leaving 16 bases between them. The germline V gene encodes CDR1 GTSNPN and CDR2 SVGIG (reference sequence). This CDR3 comprises 14 residues. The CDR3 loop is CACTGGSGGNTIYF. The CDR3, as DNA: TGTGCCTGTACTGGGGGCTCGGGGGGAAACACCATATATTTT. Full variable domain (outside the CDR3, taken from reference TRBV30 and TRBJ1-3): SQTIHQWPATLVQPVGSPLSLECTVEGTSNPNLYWYRQAAGRGLQLLFYSVGIGQISSEVPQNLSASRPQDRQFILSSKKLLLSDSGFYLCACTGGSGGNTIYFGEGSWLTVV.

The chain carries TRBV2 and TRBJ1-3; D may be TRBD1 (6 bases). From germline, CDR1 is SNHLY and CDR2 FYNNEI. V was clipped by 4 bases and J by 0 bases, with 10 bases between them. The length of the CDR3 is 15 residues. CDR3 bases: TGTGCCAGCAGTGGTGACAGGAGCTCTGGAAACACCATATATTTT. Translation: CASSGDRSSGNTIYF.

The CDR3 is CASRQLQGSSYEQYF. The CDR3 DNA is TGCGCCAGCAGGCAACTACAGGGGAGCTCCTACGAGCAGTACTTC. The rearrangement links TRBV5-1 to TRBJ2-7, with 7 bases lining up with TRBD1. The V gene end was trimmed by 5 bases and the J gene end by 0 bases; junction bases not matched to a gene: 8. Per germline, CDR1 SGHRS and CDR2 YFSETQ. This CDR3 is built from 15 residues. The full variable domain, in which reference TRBV5-1 and TRBJ2-7 provide the parts outside the CDR3, is KAGVTQTPRYLIKTRGQQVTLSCSPISGHRSVSWYQQTPGQGLQFLFEYFSETQRNKGNFPGRFSGRQFSNSRSEMNVSTLELGDSALYLCASRQLQGSSYEQYFGPGTRLTVT.

This clone was seen more than once but under ten times. The genes are TRBV7-9 and TRBJ1-1; TRBD1 agrees at 8 bases. The V and J ends lost 2 bases and 0 bases, in that order; junction bases with no gene match: 2. Germline V gene data show CDR1 as SEHNR and CDR2 as FQNEAQ (reference sequence). The CDR3 runs to 15 residues. The CDR3 DNA follows: TGTGCCAGCAGCTTATGGACAGGGCTGAACACTGAAGCTTTCTTT. Its protein product is CASSLWTGLNTEAFF.

V gene TRBV6-5 combines with J gene TRBJ2-7; 10 bases agree with TRBD2. Germline values: CDR1 MNHEY, CDR2 SVGAGI. This CDR3 comprises 15 residues. V dropped 6 bases and J dropped 3; count of bases not matched to a gene: 8. Written as DNA, the CDR3 is TGTGCCAGCAGCAACGGACTAGCGGTCATCTACGAGCAGTACTTC. Its protein is CASSNGLAVIYEQYF.

V is TRBV19 and J is TRBJ1-5, with TRBD1 matching 7 bases. Germline values: CDR1 LNHDA, CDR2 SQIVND (reference sequence). This CDR3 has 14 residues. V shed 8 bases, J shed 1 base, and the junction held 5 bases outside the gene matches. The CDR3 reads CASWDRESNQPQHF. The CDR3 nucleotides are TGTGCCAGTTGGGACAGAGAAAGCAATCAGCCCCAGCATTTT.

This rearrangement joins TRBV11-1 to TRBJ2-3, with D perhaps TRBD2 (5 bases). The CDR3 contains 14 residues. From germline, CDR1 is SGHAT and CDR2 FQDESV (reference sequence). V was shortened by 2 bases and J by 5 bases, with 11 bases between the two germline ends. CDR3 loop: CASSLNPREDTQYF. In DNA, the CDR3 is TGTGCCAGCAGCTTAAACCCTCGGGAAGATACGCAGTATTTT.

This clone showed up just a few times. This chain connects TRBV11-3 to TRBJ2-1; 7 bases are a match to TRBD2. This CDR3 is built from 15 residues. With 5 bases clipped from V and 5 bases from J, the junction kept 9 bases outside the gene matches. Germline loops: CDR1 SGHNT, CDR2 YENEEA. CDR3 nucleotide sequence: TGTGCCAGCAGCCCCTATGGGGGGGGAGACAATGAGCAGTTCTTC. It is translated as CASSPYGGGDNEQFF.

The DNA for the CDR3 is TGTGCCAGCAGCCTGAGCCCCCAACTAGTCTACAATGAGCAGTTCTTC. It specifies CASSLSPQLVYNEQFF. This chain joins TRBV3-1 (or the pseudogene TRBV3-2) and TRBJ2-1; TRBD2 is a possible D gene (5 bases). The CDR3 sequence is 16 residues long. With 4 bases removed from V and 3 bases from J, the gap between germline ends came to 16 bases. CDR1 and CDR2 from the germline V gene are LGHDT and YNNKEL (reference sequence).

In the case of this clone: The sample carries other DNA sequences with the same CDR3. The rearrangement links TRBV12-3 or TRBV12-4 to TRBJ1-1; possibly TRBD1 for D (5 bases). The CDR3 sequence is 13 residues long. Trimming removed 2 bases at V and 1 base at J, with 5 bases between. CDR3 coding DNA: TGTGCCAGCAGTTTACAGGGGAACACTGAAGCTTTCTTT. Translated, it gives CASSLQGNTEAFF.

The rearrangement uses TRBV5-8 and TRBJ1-5, with a tentative D call TRBD1 (6 bases). The germline CDR1 and CDR2 sequences are SGHTS and YDEGEE. CDR3 length: 13 residues. The ends were cut back, 7 bases at V and 3 bases at J, with 11 bases in the middle. As DNA, the CDR3 is TGTGCCAGCCACCGGGACAACAATCAGCCCCAGCATTTT. As protein: CASHRDNNQPQHF.

The rearrangement joins TRBV12-3 or TRBV12-4 to TRBJ1-1; D not certain. V was pared by 6 bases and J by 2 bases, with 10 bases between. The CDR3 runs to 13 residues. The CDR3 DNA follows: TGTGCCAGCAGGACGAGGGATAACACTGAAGCTTTCTTT. It specifies CASRTRDNTEAFF.

For the CDR3, the DNA is TGTGCCAGCTCACCAGCGGGACAGGGGAACATTCAGTACTTC. Its translation: CASSPAGQGNIQYF. This rearrangement joins TRBV18 to TRBJ2-4, with 10 bases that match TRBD1. This CDR3 contains 14 residues. The V gene end was trimmed by 2 bases and the J gene end by 7 bases; junction bases not matched to a gene: 2. Germline V gene lookup returns CDR1 KGHSH and CDR2 LQKENI.

The rearrangement uses TRBV7-2 and TRBJ2-2, with 8 nucleotides matching TRBD1. The junction had 16 bases not matched to a gene; V was cut back by 4 bases and J by 6 bases. The CDR3 is made up of 18 amino acids. Germline assignment: CDR1 SGHTA and CDR2 FQGNSA. DNA of the CDR3: TGTGCCAGCAGCTCCCAACCCCCCGGACAGGGAAGGGCCGGGGAGCTGTTTTTT. Translating gives CASSSQPPGQGRAGELFF.

The genes are TRBV27 and TRBJ2-3; 8 bases are a match to TRBD2. Germline-derived CDR1 and CDR2 are MNHEY and SMNVEV (reference sequence). The CDR3 sequence is 16 residues long. J gave up 1 base and V 2 bases, and 5 bases lay outside the gene matches. This CDR3 is CASSLRSGGRTDTQYF. The CDR3 bases are TGTGCCAGCAGTTTACGTTCGGGGGGGCGCACAGATACGCAGTATTTT.